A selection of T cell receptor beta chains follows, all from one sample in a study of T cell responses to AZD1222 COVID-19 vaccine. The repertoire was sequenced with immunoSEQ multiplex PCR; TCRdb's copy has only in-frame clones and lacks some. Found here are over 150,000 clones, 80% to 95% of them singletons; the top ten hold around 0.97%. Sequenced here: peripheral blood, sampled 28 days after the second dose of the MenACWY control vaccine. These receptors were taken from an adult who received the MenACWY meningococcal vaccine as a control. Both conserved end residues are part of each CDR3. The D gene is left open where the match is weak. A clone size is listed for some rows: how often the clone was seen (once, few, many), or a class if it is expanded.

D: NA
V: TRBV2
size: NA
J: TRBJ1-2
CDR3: CASSESRPVRYGYTF
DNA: TGTGCCAGCAGTGAATCCCGGCCGGTCAGGTATGGCTACACCTTC

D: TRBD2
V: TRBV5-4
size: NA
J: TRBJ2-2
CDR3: CASSRTSTNTGELFF
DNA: TGTGCCAGCAGCAGGACTAGCACTAACACCGGGGAGCTGTTTTTT

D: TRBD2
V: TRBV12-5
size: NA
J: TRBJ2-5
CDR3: CASGLQLAGGLQETQYF
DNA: TGTGCTAGTGGTTTGCAATTAGCGGGGGGCCTTCAAGAGACCCAGTACTTC

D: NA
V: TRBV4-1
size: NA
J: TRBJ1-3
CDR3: CASSPRTYDYSGNTIYF
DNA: TGCGCCAGCAGCCCTCGGACATACGATTATTCTGGAAACACCATATATTTT

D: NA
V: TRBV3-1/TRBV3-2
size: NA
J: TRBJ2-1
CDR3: CASSQGSRRLGPNEQFF
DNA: TGTGCCAGCAGCCAAGGAAGTCGGCGACTAGGACCCAATGAGCAGTTCTTC

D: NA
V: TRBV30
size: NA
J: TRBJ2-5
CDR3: CAWSSAFGTPGYF
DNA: TGTGCCTGGAGTTCCGCTTTCGGGACTCCCGGATACTTC

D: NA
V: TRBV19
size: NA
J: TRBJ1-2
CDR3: CASTPGNYGYTF
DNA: TGTGCCAGTACCCCGGGGAACTATGGCTACACCTTC

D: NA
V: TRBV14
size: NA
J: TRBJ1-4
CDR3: CASSQVSGQGEKLFF
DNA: TGTGCCAGCAGCCAAGTTTCGGGGCAAGGTGAAAAACTGTTTTTT

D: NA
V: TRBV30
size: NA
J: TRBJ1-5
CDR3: CAWSNNRNWPQHF
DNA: TGTGCCTGGAGTAACAACAGGAACTGGCCCCAGCATTTT

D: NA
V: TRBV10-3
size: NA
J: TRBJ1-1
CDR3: CAISERQMNTEAFF
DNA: TGTGCCATCAGCGAGAGACAGATGAACACTGAAGCTTTCTTT

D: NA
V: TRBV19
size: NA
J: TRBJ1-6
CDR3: CASSSPTTGNNSPLHF
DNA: TGTGCCAGTAGTAGCCCTACCACAGGGAACAATTCACCCCTCCACTTT

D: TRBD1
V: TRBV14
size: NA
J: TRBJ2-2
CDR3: CASSSGGNTGELFF
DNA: TGTGCCAGCAGTTCAGGGGGGAACACCGGGGAGCTGTTTTTT

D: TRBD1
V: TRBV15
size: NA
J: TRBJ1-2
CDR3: CATSSQETTGGVYGYTF
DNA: TGTGCCACCAGCAGCCAAGAGACGACAGGGGGCGTCTATGGCTACACCTTC

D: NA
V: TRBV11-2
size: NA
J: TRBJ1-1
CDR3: CASSLEWRGGRTFF
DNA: TGTGCCAGCAGCTTAGAATGGCGAGGGGGGCGAACTTTCTTT

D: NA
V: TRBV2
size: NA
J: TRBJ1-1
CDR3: CASSEGLPTRAGTEAFF
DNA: TGTGCCAGCAGTGAGGGTTTACCCACAAGGGCGGGCACTGAAGCTTTCTTT

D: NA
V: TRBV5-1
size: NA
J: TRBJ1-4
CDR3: CASSLVGRGIEKLFF
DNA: TGCGCCAGCAGCTTGGTAGGAAGGGGCATCGAAAAACTGTTTTTT

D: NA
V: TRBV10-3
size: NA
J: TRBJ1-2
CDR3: CAISEGENYGYTF
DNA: TGTGCCATCAGTGAGGGCGAGAACTATGGCTACACCTTC

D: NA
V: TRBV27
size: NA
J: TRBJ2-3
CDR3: CASSRRAQGSSTDTQYF
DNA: TGTGCCAGCAGTCGCCGGGCCCAGGGGAGTAGCACAGATACGCAGTATTTT

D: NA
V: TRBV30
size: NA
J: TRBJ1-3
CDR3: CAWSTRNTIYF
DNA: TGTGCCTGGAGTACTCGAAACACCATATATTTT

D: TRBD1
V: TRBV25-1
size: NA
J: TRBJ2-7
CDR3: CASSSGQSVGPTYEQYF
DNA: TGTGCCAGCAGCTCGGGACAGAGCGTCGGACCGACCTACGAGCAGTACTTC

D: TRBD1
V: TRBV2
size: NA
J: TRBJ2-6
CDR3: CASSRGREVGANVLTF
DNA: TGTGCCAGCAGCAGGGGGCGGGAAGTTGGGGCCAACGTCCTGACTTTC

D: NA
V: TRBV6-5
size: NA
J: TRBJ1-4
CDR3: CASSYSFVGSNEKLFF
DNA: TGTGCCAGCAGTTATAGTTTCGTCGGGTCTAATGAAAAACTGTTTTTT

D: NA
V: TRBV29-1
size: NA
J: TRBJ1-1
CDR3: CSVSRQNTEAFF
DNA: TGCAGCGTTAGCAGACAGAACACTGAAGCTTTCTTT

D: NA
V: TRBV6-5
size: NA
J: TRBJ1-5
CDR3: CASRPTDTSNQPQHF
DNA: TGTGCCAGCAGACCGACAGATACTAGCAATCAGCCCCAGCATTTT

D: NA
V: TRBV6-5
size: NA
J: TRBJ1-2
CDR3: CASSLTGQKAYGYTF
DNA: TGTGCCAGCAGCTTAACAGGACAGAAAGCTTATGGCTACACCTTC

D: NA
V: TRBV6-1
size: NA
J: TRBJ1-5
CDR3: CASSEDGHYNQPQHF
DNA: TGTGCCAGCAGTGAGGATGGACACTACAATCAGCCCCAGCATTTT

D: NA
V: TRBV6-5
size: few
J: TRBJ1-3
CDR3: CASSYSLDSSGNTIYF
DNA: TGTGCCAGCAGTTACTCCCTCGACAGTTCTGGAAACACCATATATTTT

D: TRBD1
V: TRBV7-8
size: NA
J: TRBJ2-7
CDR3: CASSLRQGAYEQYF
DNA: TGTGCCAGCAGCTTGCGACAGGGGGCTTACGAGCAGTACTTC

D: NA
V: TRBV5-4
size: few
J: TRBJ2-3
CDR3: CASTRHGGTDTQYF
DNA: TGTGCCAGCACCCGCCACGGGGGCACAGATACGCAGTATTTT

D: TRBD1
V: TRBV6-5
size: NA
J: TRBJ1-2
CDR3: CASSSFDRGLYGYTF
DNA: TGTGCCAGCAGTTCCTTCGACAGGGGGCTCTATGGCTACACCTTC

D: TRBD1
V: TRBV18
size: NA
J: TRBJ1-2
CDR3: CASSLGQARGYTF
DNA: TGTGCCAGCTCACTAGGACAGGCGAGAGGCTACACCTTC

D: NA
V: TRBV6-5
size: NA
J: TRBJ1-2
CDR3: CASSPRENYGYTF
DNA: TGTGCCAGCAGCCCGAGAGAGAACTATGGCTACACCTTC

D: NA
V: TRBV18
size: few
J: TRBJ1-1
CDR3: CASSPNHPGQSNTEAFF
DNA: TGTGCCAGCTCACCGAATCACCCCGGACAGTCGAACACTGAAGCTTTCTTT

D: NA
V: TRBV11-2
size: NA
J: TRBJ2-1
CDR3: CASSYLYNEQFF
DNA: TGTGCCAGCAGCTACCTTTACAATGAGCAGTTCTTC

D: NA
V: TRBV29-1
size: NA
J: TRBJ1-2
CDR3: CSVGMGDGYTF
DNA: TGCAGCGTTGGTATGGGTGATGGCTACACCTTC

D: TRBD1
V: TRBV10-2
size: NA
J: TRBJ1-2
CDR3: CASRDRGRSYGYTF
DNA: TGCGCCAGCAGAGACAGGGGGCGATCCTATGGCTACACCTTC

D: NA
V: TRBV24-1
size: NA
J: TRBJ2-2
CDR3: CATSDGALGPNTGELFF
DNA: TGTGCCACCAGTGATGGGGCTCTGGGGCCCAACACCGGGGAGCTGTTTTTT

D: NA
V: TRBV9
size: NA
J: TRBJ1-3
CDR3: CASSVGLAGAGNTIYF
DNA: TGTGCCAGCAGCGTAGGGCTCGCGGGGGCTGGAAACACCATATATTTT

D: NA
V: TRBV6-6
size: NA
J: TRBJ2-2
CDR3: CASSLGLSTGELFF
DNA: TGTGCCAGCAGCCTAGGGTTGAGCACCGGGGAGCTGTTTTTT

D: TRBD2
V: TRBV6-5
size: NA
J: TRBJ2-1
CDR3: CASSYGGGAAYNEQFF
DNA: TGTGCCAGCAGTTACGGCGGGGGGGCAGCGTACAATGAGCAGTTCTTC

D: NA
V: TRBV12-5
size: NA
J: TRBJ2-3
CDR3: CASGRGFTDTQYF
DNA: TGTGCTAGTGGCCGGGGATTTACAGATACGCAGTATTTT

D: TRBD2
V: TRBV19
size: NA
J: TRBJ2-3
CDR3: CASRTSGGTDTQYF
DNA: TGTGCCAGTAGAACTAGCGGGGGAACGGATACGCAGTATTTT

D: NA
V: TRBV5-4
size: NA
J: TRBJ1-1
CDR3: CAGSTGRGTGNTEAFF
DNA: TGTGCCGGATCCACGGGGAGGGGAACAGGGAACACTGAAGCTTTCTTT

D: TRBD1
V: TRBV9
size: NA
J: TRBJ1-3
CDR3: CASSLGTGGGNTIYF
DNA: TGTGCCAGCAGCCTCGGGACAGGTGGAGGAAACACCATATATTTT

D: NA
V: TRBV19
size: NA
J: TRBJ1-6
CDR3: CASSIAPSPLHF
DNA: TGTGCCAGTAGTATCGCCCCGTCACCCCTCCACTTT

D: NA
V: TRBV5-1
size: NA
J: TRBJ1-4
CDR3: CASSWGGVNEKLFF
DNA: TGCGCCAGCAGCTGGGGCGGGGTTAATGAAAAACTGTTTTTT

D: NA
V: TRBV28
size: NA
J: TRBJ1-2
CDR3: CASSLSVYGYTF
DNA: TGTGCCAGCAGTTTATCAGTATATGGCTACACCTTC

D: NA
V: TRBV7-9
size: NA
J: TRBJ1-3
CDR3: CASRQGPAAIYF
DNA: TGTGCCAGCAGGCAGGGGCCCGCGGCCATATATTTT

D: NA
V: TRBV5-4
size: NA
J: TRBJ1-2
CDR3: CASSKDGYGYTF
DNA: TGTGCCAGCAGCAAGGACGGCTATGGCTACACCTTC

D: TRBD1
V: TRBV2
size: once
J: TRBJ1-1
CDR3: CASSVIGTDEAFF
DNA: TGTGCCAGCAGTGTTATCGGGACAGATGAAGCTTTCTTT

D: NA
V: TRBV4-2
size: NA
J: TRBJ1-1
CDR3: CASSQEWRGVGEAFF
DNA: TGTGCCAGCAGCCAAGAGTGGAGGGGAGTAGGTGAAGCTTTCTTT

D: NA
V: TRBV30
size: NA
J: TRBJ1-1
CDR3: CAWNGYTEAFF
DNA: TGTGCCTGGAACGGGTACACTGAAGCTTTCTTT

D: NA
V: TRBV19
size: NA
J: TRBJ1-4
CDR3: CASCSDPYEKLFF
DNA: TGTGCCAGTTGCTCGGACCCGTATGAAAAACTGTTTTTT